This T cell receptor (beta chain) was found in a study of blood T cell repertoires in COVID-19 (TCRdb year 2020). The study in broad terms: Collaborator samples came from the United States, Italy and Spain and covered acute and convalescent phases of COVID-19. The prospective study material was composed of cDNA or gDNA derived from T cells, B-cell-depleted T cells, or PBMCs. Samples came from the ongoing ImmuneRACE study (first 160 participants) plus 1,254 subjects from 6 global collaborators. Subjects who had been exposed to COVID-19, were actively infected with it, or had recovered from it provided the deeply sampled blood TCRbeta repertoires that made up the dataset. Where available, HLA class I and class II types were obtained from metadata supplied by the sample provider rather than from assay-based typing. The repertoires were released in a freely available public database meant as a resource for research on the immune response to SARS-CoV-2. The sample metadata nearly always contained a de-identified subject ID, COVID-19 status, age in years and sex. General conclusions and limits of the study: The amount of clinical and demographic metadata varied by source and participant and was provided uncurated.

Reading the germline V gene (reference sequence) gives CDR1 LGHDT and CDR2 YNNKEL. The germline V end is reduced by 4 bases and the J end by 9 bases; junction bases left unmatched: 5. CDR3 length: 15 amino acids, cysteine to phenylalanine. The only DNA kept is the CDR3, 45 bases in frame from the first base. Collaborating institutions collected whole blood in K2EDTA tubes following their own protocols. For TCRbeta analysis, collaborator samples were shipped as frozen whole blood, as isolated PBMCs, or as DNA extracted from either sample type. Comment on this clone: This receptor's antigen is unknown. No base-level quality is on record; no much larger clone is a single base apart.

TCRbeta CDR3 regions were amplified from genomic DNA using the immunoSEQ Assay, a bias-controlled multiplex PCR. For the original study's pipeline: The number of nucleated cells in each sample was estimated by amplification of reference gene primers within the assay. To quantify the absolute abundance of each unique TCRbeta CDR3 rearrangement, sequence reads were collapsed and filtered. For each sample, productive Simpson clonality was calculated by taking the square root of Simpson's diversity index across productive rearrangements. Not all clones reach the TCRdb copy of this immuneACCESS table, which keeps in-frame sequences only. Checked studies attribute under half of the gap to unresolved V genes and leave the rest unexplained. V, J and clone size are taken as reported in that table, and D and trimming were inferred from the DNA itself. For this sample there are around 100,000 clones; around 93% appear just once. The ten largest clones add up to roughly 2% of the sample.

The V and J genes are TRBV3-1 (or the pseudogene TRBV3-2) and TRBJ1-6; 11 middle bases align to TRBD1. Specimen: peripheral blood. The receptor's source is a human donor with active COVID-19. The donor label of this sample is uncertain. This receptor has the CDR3 CASSLSGTGGSPLHF. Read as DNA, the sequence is TGTGCCAGCAGCCTTTCCGGGACAGGGGGTTCACCCCTCCACTTT.